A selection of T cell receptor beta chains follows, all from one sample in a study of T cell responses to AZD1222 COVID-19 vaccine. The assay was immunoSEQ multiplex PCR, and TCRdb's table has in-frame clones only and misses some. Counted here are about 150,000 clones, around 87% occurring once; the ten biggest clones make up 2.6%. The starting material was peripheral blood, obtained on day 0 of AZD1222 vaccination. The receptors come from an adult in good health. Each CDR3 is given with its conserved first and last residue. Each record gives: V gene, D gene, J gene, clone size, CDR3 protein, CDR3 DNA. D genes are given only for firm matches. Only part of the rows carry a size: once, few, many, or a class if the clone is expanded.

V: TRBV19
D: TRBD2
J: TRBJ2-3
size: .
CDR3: CASTYGGGGLTDTQYF
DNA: TGTGCCAGTACCTACGGGGGGGGAGGACTTACAGATACGCAGTATTTT

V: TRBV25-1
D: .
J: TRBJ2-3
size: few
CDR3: CASSEARTITDTQYF
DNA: TGTGCCAGCAGTGAGGCGAGGACGATAACAGATACGCAGTATTTT

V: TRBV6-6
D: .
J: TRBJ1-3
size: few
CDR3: CASSYGNTIYF
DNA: TGTGCCAGCAGTTACGGAAACACCATATATTTT

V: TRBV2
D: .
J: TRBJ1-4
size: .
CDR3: CASKGVRFEKLFF
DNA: TGTGCCAGCAAAGGGGTTCGTTTTGAAAAACTGTTTTTT

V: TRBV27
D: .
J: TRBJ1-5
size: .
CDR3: CASSRPGDQPQHF
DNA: TGTGCCAGCAGTAGGCCGGGGGATCAGCCCCAGCATTTT

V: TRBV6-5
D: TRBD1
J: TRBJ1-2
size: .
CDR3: CASRNRGGYTF
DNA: TGTGCCAGCAGAAACAGGGGTGGCTACACCTTC

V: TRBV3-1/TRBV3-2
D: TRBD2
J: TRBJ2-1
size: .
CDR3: CASSQGLAGGMNEQFF
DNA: TGTGCCAGCAGCCAGGGACTAGCGGGAGGTATGAATGAGCAGTTCTTC

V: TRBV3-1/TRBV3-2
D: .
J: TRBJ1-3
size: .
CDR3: CASSQVIGAGNTIYF
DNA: TGTGCCAGCAGCCAAGTTATAGGGGCTGGAAACACCATATATTTT

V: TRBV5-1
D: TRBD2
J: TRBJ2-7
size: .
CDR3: CASSRLGTSVSYEQYF
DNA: TGCGCCAGCAGCAGGTTAGGGACTAGCGTTAGCTACGAGCAGTACTTC

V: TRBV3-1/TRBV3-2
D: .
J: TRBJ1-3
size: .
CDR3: CASERGASGNTIYF
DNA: TGTGCCAGCGAACGTGGGGCCTCTGGAAACACCATATATTTT

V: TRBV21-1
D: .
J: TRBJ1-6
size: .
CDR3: CASSKAVPEGQRNSPLHF
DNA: TGTGCCAGCAGCAAAGCAGTCCCCGAGGGACAGCGAAATTCACCCCTCCACTTT

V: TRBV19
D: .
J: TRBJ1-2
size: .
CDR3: CASSLSRVIGYTF
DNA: TGTGCCAGTAGTCTTTCCAGGGTAATCGGCTACACCTTC

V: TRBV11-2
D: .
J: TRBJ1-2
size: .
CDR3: CASSLGPELPYGYTF
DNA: TGTGCCAGCAGCTTAGGACCCGAATTGCCCTATGGCTACACCTTC

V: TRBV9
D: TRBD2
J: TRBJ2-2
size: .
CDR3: CASSVSAGVGTGELFF
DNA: TGTGCCAGCAGCGTATCGGCGGGAGTTGGGACCGGGGAGCTGTTTTTT

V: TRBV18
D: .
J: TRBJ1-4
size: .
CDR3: CASSRGATNEKLFF
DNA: TGTGCCAGCTCACGAGGGGCAACTAATGAAAAACTGTTTTTT

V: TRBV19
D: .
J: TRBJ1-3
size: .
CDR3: CASSTGHVGNTIYF
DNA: TGTGCCAGTAGTACGGGACACGTGGGAAACACCATATATTTT

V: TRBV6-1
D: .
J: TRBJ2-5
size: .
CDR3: CASSEVGVGAQETQYF
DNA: TGTGCCAGCAGTGAAGTAGGGGTGGGGGCCCAAGAGACCCAGTACTTC

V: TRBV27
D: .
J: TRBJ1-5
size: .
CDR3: CASITIPLTNQPQHF
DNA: TGTGCCAGCATTACAATCCCTCTGACCAATCAGCCCCAGCATTTT

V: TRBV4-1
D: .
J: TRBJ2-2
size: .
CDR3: CASSQVGDANTGELFF
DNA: TGCGCCAGCAGCCAAGTGGGCGATGCGAACACCGGGGAGCTGTTTTTT

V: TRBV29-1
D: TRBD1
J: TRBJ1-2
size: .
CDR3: CSVEDRGLRDYTF
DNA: TGCAGCGTGGAGGACAGGGGGCTAAGAGACTACACCTTC

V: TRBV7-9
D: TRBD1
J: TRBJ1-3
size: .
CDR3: CASSTPDRDGNTIYF
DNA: TGTGCCAGCAGCACCCCCGACAGGGACGGAAACACCATATATTTT

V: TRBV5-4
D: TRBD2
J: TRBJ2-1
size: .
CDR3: CASSVGLAVGEQFF
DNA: TGTGCCAGCAGCGTCGGACTAGCCGTCGGTGAGCAGTTCTTC

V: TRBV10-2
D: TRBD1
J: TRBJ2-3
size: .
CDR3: CASSEQQGAGDTQYF
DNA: TGCGCCAGCAGTGAGCAACAGGGGGCGGGGGATACGCAGTATTTT

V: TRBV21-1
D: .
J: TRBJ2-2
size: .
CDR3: CASSGDPDSTGELFF
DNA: TGTGCCAGCAGCGGAGACCCCGACAGCACCGGGGAGCTGTTTTTT

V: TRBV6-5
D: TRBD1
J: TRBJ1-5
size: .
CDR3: CASNTGVEPQHF
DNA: TGTGCCAGCAATACAGGGGTTGAGCCCCAGCATTTT

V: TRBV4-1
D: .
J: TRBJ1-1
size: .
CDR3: CASSQEERGNTEAFF
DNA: TGCGCCAGCAGCCAAGAGGAAAGGGGGAACACTGAAGCTTTCTTT

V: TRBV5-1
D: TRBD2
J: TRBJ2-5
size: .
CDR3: CASSGGLTSGRQETQYF
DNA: TGCGCCAGCAGCGGCGGACTTACTAGCGGACGCCAAGAGACCCAGTACTTC

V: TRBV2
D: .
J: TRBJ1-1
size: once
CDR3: CASRVHTDGTEAFF
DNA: TGTGCCAGCAGGGTACACACAGACGGCACTGAAGCTTTCTTT

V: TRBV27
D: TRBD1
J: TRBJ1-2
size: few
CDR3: CASSPGGTGGVYGYTF
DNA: TGTGCCAGCAGCCCTGGGGGGACAGGGGGTGTCTATGGCTACACCTTC

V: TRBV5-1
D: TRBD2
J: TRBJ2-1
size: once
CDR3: CASSPGLAVRLTNPLYNEQFF
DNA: TGCGCCAGCAGCCCGGGACTAGCGGTAAGACTCACCAATCCCCTCTACAATGAGCAGTTCTTC

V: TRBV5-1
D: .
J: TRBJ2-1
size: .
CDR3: CASSLRGRELYNEQFF
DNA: TGCGCCAGCAGCCTCAGGGGGCGGGAGCTCTACAATGAGCAGTTCTTC

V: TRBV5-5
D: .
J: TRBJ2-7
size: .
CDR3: CASSSRGRGYEQYF
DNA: TGTGCCAGCAGCTCCAGGGGTCGTGGTTACGAGCAGTACTTC

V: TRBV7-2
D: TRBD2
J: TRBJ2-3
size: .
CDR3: CASSFRRGGTDTQYF
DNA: TGTGCCAGCAGCTTCCGGCGGGGGGGCACAGATACGCAGTATTTT

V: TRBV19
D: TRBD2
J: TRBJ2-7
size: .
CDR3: CASSMGAAGGSEQYF
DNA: TGTGCCAGTAGTATGGGGGCAGCGGGAGGGTCCGAGCAGTACTTC

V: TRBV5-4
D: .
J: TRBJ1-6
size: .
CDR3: CASSFRGNSPLHF
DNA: TGTGCCAGCAGCTTTCGGGGGAATTCACCCCTCCACTTT

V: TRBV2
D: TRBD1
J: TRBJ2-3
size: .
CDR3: CASSLRQGAIDTQYF
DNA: TGTGCCAGCAGTCTCCGGCAGGGGGCAATAGATACGCAGTATTTT

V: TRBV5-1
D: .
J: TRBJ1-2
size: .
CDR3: CASIRDTNSNYGYTF
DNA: TGCGCCAGCATCCGGGACACCAACTCTAACTATGGCTACACCTTC

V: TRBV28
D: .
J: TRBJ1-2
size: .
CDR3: CASRASVGGYTF
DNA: TGTGCCAGCCGTGCCTCCGTCGGGGGCTACACCTTC

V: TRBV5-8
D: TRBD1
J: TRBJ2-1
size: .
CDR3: CATKRTGVGAEQFF
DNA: TGTGCCACCAAAAGGACAGGGGTGGGAGCTGAGCAGTTCTTC

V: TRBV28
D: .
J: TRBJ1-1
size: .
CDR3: CASSSGYYEAFF
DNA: TGTGCCAGCAGTTCAGGGTATTATGAAGCTTTCTTT

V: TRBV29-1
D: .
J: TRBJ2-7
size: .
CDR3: CSVVVQGAYEQYF
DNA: TGCAGCGTTGTTGTACAGGGAGCCTACGAGCAGTACTTC

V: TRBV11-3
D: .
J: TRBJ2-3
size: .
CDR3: CASSLRGRTDTQYF
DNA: TGTGCCAGCAGCCTTCGTGGGCGCACAGATACGCAGTATTTT

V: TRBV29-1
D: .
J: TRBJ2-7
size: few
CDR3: CSAGGDYEQYF
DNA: TGCAGCGCCGGAGGGGATTACGAGCAGTACTTC

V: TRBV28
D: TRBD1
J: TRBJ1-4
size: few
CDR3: CASRPGTGVLNEKLFF
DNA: TGTGCCAGCAGACCCGGGACAGGGGTCTTGAATGAAAAACTGTTTTTT

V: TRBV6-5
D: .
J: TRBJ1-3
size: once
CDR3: CASSYLSGTRGNTIYF
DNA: TGTGCCAGCAGTTATCTTTCTGGTACAAGGGGAAACACCATATATTTT

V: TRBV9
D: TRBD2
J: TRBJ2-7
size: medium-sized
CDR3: CASSPGTSGRGYEQYF
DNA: TGTGCCAGCAGCCCTGGGACTAGCGGGAGAGGGTACGAGCAGTACTTC

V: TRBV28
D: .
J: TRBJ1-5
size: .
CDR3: CASSLESSAQHF
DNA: TGTGCCAGCAGTTTGGAGTCGTCAGCCCAGCATTTT

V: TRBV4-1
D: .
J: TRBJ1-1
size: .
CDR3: CASSQDTSRTGGTNTEAFF
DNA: TGCGCCAGCAGCCAAGATACCTCAAGGACGGGAGGGACGAACACTGAAGCTTTCTTT

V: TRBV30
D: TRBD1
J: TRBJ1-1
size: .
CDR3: CAWSPDRVMNTEAFF
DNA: TGTGCCTGGAGTCCAGACAGGGTTATGAACACTGAAGCTTTCTTT

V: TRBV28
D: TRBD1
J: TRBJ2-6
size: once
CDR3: CASSSPGQAGANVLTF
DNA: TGTGCCAGCAGCTCACCGGGACAGGCCGGGGCCAACGTCCTGACTTTC